A selection of T cell receptor beta chains follows, all from one sample in a study of T cell responses to AZD1222 COVID-19 vaccine. Measured with immunoSEQ multiplex PCR; TCRdb has only the in-frame clones, and not every one. Found here are 120,000 to 150,000 clones, approximately 86% of them singletons; the top ten hold 5% to 5.5%. The material sequenced was peripheral blood, taken 28 days after the second dose of the MenACWY control vaccine. The receptors here all came from an adult who received the MenACWY meningococcal vaccine as a control. Both conserved end residues are part of each CDR3. Each record gives: clone size, V gene, J gene, D gene, CDR3 DNA, CDR3 protein. D genes are given only for firm matches. Expanded clones get a size class; other rows say once, few or many, or leave the size out.

clone_size: once
v_call: TRBV7-9
j_call: TRBJ2-3
d_call: .
cdr3_nt: TGTGCCAGCAGCCCCCAGACAGTTAGCACAGATACGCAGTATTTT
cdr3_aa: CASSPQTVSTDTQYF

clone_size: once
v_call: TRBV28
j_call: TRBJ1-1
d_call: .
cdr3_nt: TGTGCCAGCAGTCGGAACCGCGTTGGGCGGACTGAAGCTTTCTTT
cdr3_aa: CASSRNRVGRTEAFF

clone_size: .
v_call: TRBV30
j_call: TRBJ1-4
d_call: .
cdr3_nt: TGTGCCTGGAACAGGGATAGCGAAAAACTGTTTTTT
cdr3_aa: CAWNRDSEKLFF

clone_size: .
v_call: TRBV2
j_call: TRBJ1-5
d_call: .
cdr3_nt: TGTGCCAGCAGTGCGGCTGCCCATGGAAGCAATCAGCCCCAGCATTTT
cdr3_aa: CASSAAAHGSNQPQHF

clone_size: few
v_call: TRBV5-5
j_call: TRBJ2-1
d_call: TRBD2
cdr3_nt: TGTGCCAGCAGCACCGGACTAGCGGGAGATGAGCAGTTCTTC
cdr3_aa: CASSTGLAGDEQFF

clone_size: .
v_call: TRBV4-1
j_call: TRBJ1-6
d_call: .
cdr3_nt: TGCGCCAGCAGCCACCCTCAGGCCCAGGGGTCGGATTCACCCCTCCACTTT
cdr3_aa: CASSHPQAQGSDSPLHF

clone_size: .
v_call: TRBV5-1
j_call: TRBJ1-3
d_call: .
cdr3_nt: TGCGCCAGCAGCCCGGGAAACACCATATATTTT
cdr3_aa: CASSPGNTIYF

clone_size: .
v_call: TRBV30
j_call: TRBJ2-2
d_call: .
cdr3_nt: TGTGCCTGGACGAAGGGGCCCGGGGAGCTGTTTTTT
cdr3_aa: CAWTKGPGELFF

clone_size: .
v_call: TRBV7-9
j_call: TRBJ2-3
d_call: TRBD2
cdr3_nt: TGTGCCAGCAGCCAATTAGCGGGAGACGCAGATACGCAGTATTTT
cdr3_aa: CASSQLAGDADTQYF

clone_size: .
v_call: TRBV4-3
j_call: TRBJ1-2
d_call: .
cdr3_nt: TGCGCCAGCAGCCAGAGGCCGGGACCGGCCTATGGCTACACCTTC
cdr3_aa: CASSQRPGPAYGYTF

clone_size: .
v_call: TRBV5-5
j_call: TRBJ2-3
d_call: .
cdr3_nt: TGTGCCAGCAGCTTGGGGCGTCAACCAGCGACTCTCACAGATACGCAGTATTTT
cdr3_aa: CASSLGRQPATLTDTQYF

clone_size: .
v_call: TRBV3-1/TRBV3-2
j_call: TRBJ1-6
d_call: .
cdr3_nt: TGTGCCAGCAGCCAATCGCACGGCCGGCAATCACCCCTCCACTTT
cdr3_aa: CASSQSHGRQSPLHF

clone_size: .
v_call: TRBV7-9
j_call: TRBJ2-7
d_call: .
cdr3_nt: TGTGCCAGCAGCTTATGGGACGGCAGGCCTCCCTACGAGCAGTACTTC
cdr3_aa: CASSLWDGRPPYEQYF

clone_size: .
v_call: TRBV11-3
j_call: TRBJ2-2
d_call: TRBD1
cdr3_nt: TGTGCCAGCAGCCGGACAGGGTACACCGGGGAGCTGTTTTTT
cdr3_aa: CASSRTGYTGELFF

clone_size: .
v_call: TRBV6-6
j_call: TRBJ2-7
d_call: .
cdr3_nt: TGTGCCAGCTCTAACGCCCGGTCGGTCTCCTACGAGCAGTACTTC
cdr3_aa: CASSNARSVSYEQYF

clone_size: .
v_call: TRBV5-6
j_call: TRBJ2-3
d_call: .
cdr3_nt: TGTGCCAGCAGCCAGTACGCAGATACGCAGTATTTT
cdr3_aa: CASSQYADTQYF

clone_size: .
v_call: TRBV6-6
j_call: TRBJ1-1
d_call: .
cdr3_nt: TGTGCCAGCAGTTACCCCCAGGTCGGAGCTTTCTTT
cdr3_aa: CASSYPQVGAFF

clone_size: .
v_call: TRBV7-9
j_call: TRBJ1-1
d_call: TRBD1
cdr3_nt: TGTGCCAGCAGTCTGGGACAGTGGACTGAAGCTTTCTTT
cdr3_aa: CASSLGQWTEAFF

clone_size: .
v_call: TRBV5-1
j_call: TRBJ2-1
d_call: .
cdr3_nt: TGCGCCAGCAGCTCCAACCGGCAGGGCGACAATGAGCAGTTCTTC
cdr3_aa: CASSSNRQGDNEQFF

clone_size: few
v_call: TRBV11-3
j_call: TRBJ1-1
d_call: TRBD1
cdr3_nt: TGTGCCAGCAGCTTCAGGACAGGGAGTATGACTGAAGCTTTCTTT
cdr3_aa: CASSFRTGSMTEAFF

clone_size: .
v_call: TRBV30
j_call: TRBJ1-2
d_call: .
cdr3_nt: TGTGCCTGGAGTCCCGCCGGGACGGGGGGCATCGGCTACACCTTC
cdr3_aa: CAWSPAGTGGIGYTF

clone_size: .
v_call: TRBV4-3
j_call: TRBJ1-6
d_call: .
cdr3_nt: TGCGCCAGCAGCCAGCCTAGGCTTAATTCACCCCTCCACTTT
cdr3_aa: CASSQPRLNSPLHF

clone_size: .
v_call: TRBV23-1
j_call: TRBJ2-7
d_call: TRBD1
cdr3_nt: TGCGCCAGCAGTCAACCCCAGGGACAGGGCATCCTTTACGAGCAGTACTTC
cdr3_aa: CASSQPQGQGILYEQYF

clone_size: .
v_call: TRBV11-2
j_call: TRBJ1-1
d_call: .
cdr3_nt: TGTGCCAGCAGCTTCCTAACAGGTAGTCTAGAAGCTTTCTTT
cdr3_aa: CASSFLTGSLEAFF

clone_size: .
v_call: TRBV7-8
j_call: TRBJ2-3
d_call: TRBD2
cdr3_nt: TGTGCCAGCAGCTTAGCGCGACTAGCGGGGATTATGGGTACGCAGTATTTT
cdr3_aa: CASSLARLAGIMGTQYF

clone_size: .
v_call: TRBV6-1
j_call: TRBJ2-1
d_call: .
cdr3_nt: TGTGCCAGCAGTGAAAGCCTCCACAATGAGCAGTTCTTC
cdr3_aa: CASSESLHNEQFF

clone_size: few
v_call: TRBV28
j_call: TRBJ1-1
d_call: TRBD1
cdr3_nt: TGTGCCAGCAGTTTCATGACAGGGGCGAACACTGAAGCTTTCTTT
cdr3_aa: CASSFMTGANTEAFF

clone_size: .
v_call: TRBV30
j_call: TRBJ1-6
d_call: .
cdr3_nt: TGTGCCTGGAGACCCGGGACTACAAATTCACCCCTCCACTTT
cdr3_aa: CAWRPGTTNSPLHF

clone_size: .
v_call: TRBV7-2
j_call: TRBJ2-3
d_call: TRBD1
cdr3_nt: TGTGCCAGTAGACAGGGATCCACAGATACGCAGTATTTT
cdr3_aa: CASRQGSTDTQYF

clone_size: .
v_call: TRBV4-3
j_call: TRBJ2-6
d_call: TRBD2
cdr3_nt: TGCGCCAGCAGCCAAGTAGCGGGACAATCTGGGGCCAACGTCCTGACTTTC
cdr3_aa: CASSQVAGQSGANVLTF

clone_size: .
v_call: TRBV30
j_call: TRBJ1-1
d_call: .
cdr3_nt: TGTGCCTGGAGTCCGGCGGACCCTGAAGCTTTCTTT
cdr3_aa: CAWSPADPEAFF

clone_size: few
v_call: TRBV24-1
j_call: TRBJ1-1
d_call: .
cdr3_nt: TGTGCCACCAGTGATCCCACCAGGGGAAACACTGAAGCTTTCTTT
cdr3_aa: CATSDPTRGNTEAFF

clone_size: .
v_call: TRBV6-5
j_call: TRBJ2-7
d_call: TRBD2
cdr3_nt: TGTGCCAGCAGTTACAGAGAGCGGGGGGGCTACGAGCAGTACTTC
cdr3_aa: CASSYRERGGYEQYF

clone_size: .
v_call: TRBV9
j_call: TRBJ2-6
d_call: .
cdr3_nt: TGTGCCAGCAGCCCAGGGTGGGGTACTAGCTCTGGGGCCAACGTCCTGACTTTC
cdr3_aa: CASSPGWGTSSGANVLTF

clone_size: .
v_call: TRBV19
j_call: TRBJ1-1
d_call: TRBD1
cdr3_nt: TGTGCCAGTAGTACAGGGACAGGTTGGACTGAAGCTTTCTTT
cdr3_aa: CASSTGTGWTEAFF

clone_size: .
v_call: TRBV7-3
j_call: TRBJ2-5
d_call: TRBD1
cdr3_nt: TGTGCCAGCAGCTTAGGGGACAGAGACCAAGAGACCCAGTACTTC
cdr3_aa: CASSLGDRDQETQYF

clone_size: .
v_call: TRBV29-1
j_call: TRBJ1-5
d_call: .
cdr3_nt: TGCAGCGTTCTCAGACAGCCCCAGCATTTT
cdr3_aa: CSVLRQPQHF

clone_size: .
v_call: TRBV7-8
j_call: TRBJ1-4
d_call: TRBD1
cdr3_nt: TGTGCCAGCAGCACACGAGCCGGGACAGGGGACGAAAAACTGTTTTTT
cdr3_aa: CASSTRAGTGDEKLFF

clone_size: .
v_call: TRBV5-1
j_call: TRBJ2-2
d_call: TRBD2
cdr3_nt: TGCGCCAGCAGCTTGAGCGGGAGCCCCACCGGGGAGCTGTTTTTT
cdr3_aa: CASSLSGSPTGELFF

clone_size: .
v_call: TRBV11-3
j_call: TRBJ2-3
d_call: TRBD2
cdr3_nt: TGTGCCAGCAGCATCGCAACTAGCGGGCGAAGGACAGATACGCAGTATTTT
cdr3_aa: CASSIATSGRRTDTQYF

clone_size: .
v_call: TRBV10-3
j_call: TRBJ2-7
d_call: .
cdr3_nt: TGTGCCACCGTAGACAGTACAGGTATCTACGAGCAGTACTTC
cdr3_aa: CATVDSTGIYEQYF

clone_size: .
v_call: TRBV29-1
j_call: TRBJ1-2
d_call: TRBD1
cdr3_nt: TGCAGCGCCCCAGAGACAGGGGCCCAACCCTATGGCTACACCTTC
cdr3_aa: CSAPETGAQPYGYTF

clone_size: .
v_call: TRBV19
j_call: TRBJ2-5
d_call: .
cdr3_nt: TGTGCCAGTAGTCGAACGGGGAGAGAGACCCAGTACTTC
cdr3_aa: CASSRTGRETQYF

clone_size: once
v_call: TRBV7-9
j_call: TRBJ2-2
d_call: .
cdr3_nt: TGTGCCAGCAGCTTAGTCTCCAGCCCAGCCGGGGAGCTGTTTTTT
cdr3_aa: CASSLVSSPAGELFF

clone_size: few
v_call: TRBV9
j_call: TRBJ2-2
d_call: TRBD1
cdr3_nt: TGTGCCAGCAGCGGGCCGGACAGGGGCACCGGGGAGCTGTTTTTT
cdr3_aa: CASSGPDRGTGELFF

clone_size: .
v_call: TRBV2
j_call: TRBJ1-2
d_call: .
cdr3_nt: TGTGCTACAAGGGAGGAGACAGGAGGCTACACCTTC
cdr3_aa: CATREETGGYTF

clone_size: .
v_call: TRBV5-4
j_call: TRBJ1-5
d_call: TRBD1
cdr3_nt: TGTGCCAGCAGCTTGGAAACCGACAGGGGGTATAGCAATCAGCCCCAGCATTTT
cdr3_aa: CASSLETDRGYSNQPQHF

clone_size: .
v_call: TRBV30
j_call: TRBJ1-4
d_call: .
cdr3_nt: TGTGCCTGGAGCCATTTTAATGAAAAACTGTTTTTT
cdr3_aa: CAWSHFNEKLFF

clone_size: .
v_call: TRBV3-1/TRBV3-2
j_call: TRBJ2-5
d_call: .
cdr3_nt: TGTGCCAGCAGCCCCCGGCATTGGGAGACCCAGTACTTC
cdr3_aa: CASSPRHWETQYF

clone_size: .
v_call: TRBV21-1
j_call: TRBJ1-1
d_call: .
cdr3_nt: TGTGCCAGCAGCAAATCCGGGAGGGGTAGTAACACTGAAGCTTTCTTT
cdr3_aa: CASSKSGRGSNTEAFF

clone_size: .
v_call: TRBV19
j_call: TRBJ1-6
d_call: .
cdr3_nt: TGTGCCAGTAGTTCCTCAGGGAGCTCCTATAATTCACCCCTCCACTTT
cdr3_aa: CASSSSGSSYNSPLHF

clone_size: .
v_call: TRBV19
j_call: TRBJ2-6
d_call: .
cdr3_nt: TGTGCCAGTAGTGAATTTGGGGCCAACGTCCTGACTTTC
cdr3_aa: CASSEFGANVLTF

clone_size: once
v_call: TRBV5-1
j_call: TRBJ2-5
d_call: TRBD2
cdr3_nt: TGCGCCAGCAGCAGAACTAGCGGGGGAATCCAAGAGACCCAGTACTTC
cdr3_aa: CASSRTSGGIQETQYF

clone_size: .
v_call: TRBV5-1
j_call: TRBJ1-2
d_call: TRBD1
cdr3_nt: TGCGCCAGCAGCTCACATGACAGGGATAACTATGGCTACACCTTC
cdr3_aa: CASSSHDRDNYGYTF